Each of the 4 T cell receptor beta chains below was sequenced from the same sample in a study of CD8 T cells in ankylosing spondylitis. TCRdb analysed the 5' RACE reads with MiXCR anew, one entry per CDR3 protein. The sample lists around 150,000 distinct CDR3 sequences, more than 5.5% occurring once. Sequencing was carried out using blood, either unsorted or a sorted T cell fraction (not recorded which). Receptors were obtained from a female donor with ankylosing spondylitis or in good health (not recorded which).

The chain carries TRBV11-1 and TRBJ2-5; 10 bases are shared with TRBD2. The germline gives CDR1 SGHAT, CDR2 FQDESV (reference sequence). V lost 4 bases and J lost 0; bases outside the gene matches: 11. This CDR3 has 18 residues. CDR3 region: CASSSPHLSGGNQETQYF. In DNA form, the CDR3 reads TGTGCCAGCAGCTCGCCCCACCTTAGCGGGGGGAACCAAGAGACCCAGTACTTC.

This clonotype was detected many times. The chain combines TRBV3-1 with TRBJ2-7, with D tentatively TRBD1 (6 bases). Trimming took off 0 bases at V and 6 bases at J, with 9 bases between the two ends. CDR3 length equals 13 residues. Germline V lookup: CDR1 LGHDT, CDR2 YNNKEL (reference sequence). The CDR3 spells CASSQDDRSEQYF. The DNA of the CDR3 is TGTGCCAGCAGCCAAGATGACAGGAGCGAGCAGTACTTC.

This clonotype was recorded at least ten times. The gene calls are TRBV11-2 and TRBJ2-3, with 7 nucleotides matching TRBD1. Germline CDR1 is SGHAT and CDR2 is FQNNGV. The V gene end was trimmed by 5 bases and the J gene end by 5 bases; junction bases not matched to a gene: 1. The CDR3 length is 12 residues. The CDR3 nucleotides are TGTGCCAGCAGCCGGGACAGAGATACGCAGTATTTT. It codes for CASSRDRDTQYF.

The chain uses TRBV18 and TRBJ2-6, with D uncertain. This CDR3 has 15 amino acids. Germline values: CDR1 KGHSH, CDR2 LQKENI. V lost 6 bases, J lost 4 bases, and 13 bases lay in between. The DNA of the CDR3 is TGTGCCAGCTCGCCCGACACTTTGGGGGCCAACGTCCTGACTTTC. Its protein is CASSPDTLGANVLTF.